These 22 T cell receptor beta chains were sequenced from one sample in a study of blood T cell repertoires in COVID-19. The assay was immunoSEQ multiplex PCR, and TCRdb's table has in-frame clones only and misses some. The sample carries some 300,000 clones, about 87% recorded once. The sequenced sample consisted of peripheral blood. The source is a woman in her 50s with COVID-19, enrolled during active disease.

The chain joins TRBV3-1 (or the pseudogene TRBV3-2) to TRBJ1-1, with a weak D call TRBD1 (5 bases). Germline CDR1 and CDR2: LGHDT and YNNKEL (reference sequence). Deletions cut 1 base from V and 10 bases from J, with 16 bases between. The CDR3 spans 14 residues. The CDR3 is CASSQVVFGAAAFF. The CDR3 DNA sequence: TGTGCCAGCAGCCAAGTGGTTTTTGGGGCTGCAGCTTTCTTT.

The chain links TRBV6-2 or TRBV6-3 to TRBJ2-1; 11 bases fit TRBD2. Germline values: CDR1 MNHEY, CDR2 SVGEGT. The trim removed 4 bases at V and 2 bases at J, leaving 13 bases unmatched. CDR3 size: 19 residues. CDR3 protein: CASSSQRGRLAGTYNEQFF. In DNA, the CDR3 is TGTGCCAGCAGTTCGCAGCGGGGCCGACTAGCGGGAACCTACAATGAGCAGTTCTTC.

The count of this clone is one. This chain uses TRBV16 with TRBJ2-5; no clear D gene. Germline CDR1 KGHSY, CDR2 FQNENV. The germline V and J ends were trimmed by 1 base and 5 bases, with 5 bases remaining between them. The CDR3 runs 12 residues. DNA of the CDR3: TGTGCCAGCAGCCAATTTATTGAGACCCAGTACTTC. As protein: CASSQFIETQYF. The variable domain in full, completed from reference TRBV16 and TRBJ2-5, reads GEEVAQTPKHLVRGEGQKAKLYCAPIKGHSYVFWYQQVLKNEFKFLISFQNENVFDETGMPKERFSAKCLPNSPCSLEIQATKLEDSAVYFCASSQFIETQYFGPGTRLLVL.

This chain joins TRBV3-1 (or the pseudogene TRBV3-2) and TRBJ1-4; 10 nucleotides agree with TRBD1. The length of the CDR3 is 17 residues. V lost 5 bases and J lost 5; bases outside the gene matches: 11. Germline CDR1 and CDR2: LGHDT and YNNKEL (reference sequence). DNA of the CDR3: TGTGCCAGCAGCGGGTGGGGAGCGGGACAGGGGAATGAAAAACTGTTTTTT. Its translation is CASSGWGAGQGNEKLFF.

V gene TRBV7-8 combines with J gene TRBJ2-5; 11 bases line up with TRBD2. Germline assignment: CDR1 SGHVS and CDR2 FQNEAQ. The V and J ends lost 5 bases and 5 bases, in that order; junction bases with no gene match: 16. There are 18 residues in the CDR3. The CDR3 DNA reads TGTGCCAGCAGCCCCGGAGGGGGTAGCGGGAGGGCCAGTGAGACCCAGTACTTC. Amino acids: CASSPGGGSGRASETQYF. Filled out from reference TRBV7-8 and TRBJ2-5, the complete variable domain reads GAGVSQSPRYKVAKRGQDVALRCDPISGHVSLFWYQQALGQGPEFLTYFQNEAQLDKSGLPSDRFFAERPEGSVSTLKIQRTQQEDSAVYLCASSPGGGSGRASETQYFGPGTRLLVL.

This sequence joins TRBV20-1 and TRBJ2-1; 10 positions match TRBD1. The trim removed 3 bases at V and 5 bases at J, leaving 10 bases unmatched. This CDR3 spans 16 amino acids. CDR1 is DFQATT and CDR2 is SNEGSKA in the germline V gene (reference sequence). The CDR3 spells CSASLPGQGWNNEQFF. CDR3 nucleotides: TGCAGTGCTAGTCTCCCGGGACAGGGGTGGAACAATGAGCAGTTCTTC.

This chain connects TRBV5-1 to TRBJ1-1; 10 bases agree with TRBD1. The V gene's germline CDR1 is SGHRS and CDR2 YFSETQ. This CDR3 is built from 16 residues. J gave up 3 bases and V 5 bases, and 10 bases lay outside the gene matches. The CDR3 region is CASRTDRGYSDTEAFF. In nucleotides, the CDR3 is TGCGCCAGCAGGACGGACAGGGGGTACTCCGACACTGAAGCTTTCTTT.

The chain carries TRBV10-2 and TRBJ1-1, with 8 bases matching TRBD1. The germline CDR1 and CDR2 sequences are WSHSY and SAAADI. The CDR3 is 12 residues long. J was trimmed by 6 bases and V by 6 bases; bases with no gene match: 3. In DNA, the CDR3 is TGCGCCAGCAGGGGGACAGGATCTGAAGCTTTCTTT. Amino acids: CASRGTGSEAFF.

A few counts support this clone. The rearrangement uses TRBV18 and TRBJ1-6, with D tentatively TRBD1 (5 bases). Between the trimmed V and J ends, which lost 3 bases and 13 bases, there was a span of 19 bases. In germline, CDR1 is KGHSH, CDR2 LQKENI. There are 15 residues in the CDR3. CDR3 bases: TGTGCCAGCTCACCGGTCGGACAAGCGGGGTCGCCCCTCCACTTT. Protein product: CASSPVGQAGSPLHF.

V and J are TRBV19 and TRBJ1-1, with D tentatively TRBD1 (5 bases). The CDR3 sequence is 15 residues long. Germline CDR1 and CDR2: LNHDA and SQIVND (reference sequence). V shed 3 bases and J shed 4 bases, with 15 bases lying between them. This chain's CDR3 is CASSISGGVSTEAFF. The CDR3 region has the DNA TGTGCCAGTAGTATCTCCGGGGGGGTATCCACTGAAGCTTTCTTT.

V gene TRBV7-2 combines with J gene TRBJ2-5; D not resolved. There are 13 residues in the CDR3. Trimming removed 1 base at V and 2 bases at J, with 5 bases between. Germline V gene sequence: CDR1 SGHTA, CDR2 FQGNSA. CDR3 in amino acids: CASSLGYQETQYF. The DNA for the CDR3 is TGTGCCAGCAGCTTAGGCTATCAAGAGACCCAGTACTTC.

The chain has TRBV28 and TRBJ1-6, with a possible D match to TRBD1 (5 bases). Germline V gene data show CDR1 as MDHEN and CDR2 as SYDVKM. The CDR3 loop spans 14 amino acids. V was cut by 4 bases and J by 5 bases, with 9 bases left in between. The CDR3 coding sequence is TGTGCCAGCAGTTACGGGACTAATAATTCACCCCTCCACTTT. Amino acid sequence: CASSYGTNNSPLHF.

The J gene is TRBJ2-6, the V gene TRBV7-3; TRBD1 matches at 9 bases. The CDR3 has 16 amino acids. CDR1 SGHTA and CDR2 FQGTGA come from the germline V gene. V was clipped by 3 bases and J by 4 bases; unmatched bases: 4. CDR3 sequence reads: CASSLYRGHGANVLTF. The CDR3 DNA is TGTGCCAGCAGCTTGTACAGGGGGCACGGGGCCAACGTCCTGACTTTC.

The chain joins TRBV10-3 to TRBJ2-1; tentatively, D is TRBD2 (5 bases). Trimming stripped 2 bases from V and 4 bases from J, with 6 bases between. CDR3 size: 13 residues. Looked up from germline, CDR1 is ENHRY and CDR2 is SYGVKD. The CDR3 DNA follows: TGTGCCATCAGTGAGCGGGATTACAATGAGCAGTTCTTC. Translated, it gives CAISERDYNEQFF.

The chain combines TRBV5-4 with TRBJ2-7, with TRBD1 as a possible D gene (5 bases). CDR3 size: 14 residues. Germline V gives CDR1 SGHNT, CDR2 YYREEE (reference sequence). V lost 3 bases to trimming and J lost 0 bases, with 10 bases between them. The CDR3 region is CASSWGTSSYEQYF. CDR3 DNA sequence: TGTGCCAGCAGCTGGGGCACTTCCTCCTACGAGCAGTACTTC.

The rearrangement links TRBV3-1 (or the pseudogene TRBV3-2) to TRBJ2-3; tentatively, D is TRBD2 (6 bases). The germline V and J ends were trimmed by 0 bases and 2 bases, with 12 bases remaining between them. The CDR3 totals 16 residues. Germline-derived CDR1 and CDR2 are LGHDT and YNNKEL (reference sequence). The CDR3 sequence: CASSQDGAGFTDTQYF. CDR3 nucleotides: TGTGCCAGCAGCCAAGATGGGGCGGGGTTCACAGATACGCAGTATTTT.

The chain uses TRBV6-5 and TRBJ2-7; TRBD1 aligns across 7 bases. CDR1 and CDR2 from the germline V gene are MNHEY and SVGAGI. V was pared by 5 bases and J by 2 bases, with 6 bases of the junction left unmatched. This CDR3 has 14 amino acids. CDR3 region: CASSTRTGPYEQYF. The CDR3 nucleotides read TGTGCCAGCAGTACGAGGACAGGCCCCTACGAGCAGTACTTC.

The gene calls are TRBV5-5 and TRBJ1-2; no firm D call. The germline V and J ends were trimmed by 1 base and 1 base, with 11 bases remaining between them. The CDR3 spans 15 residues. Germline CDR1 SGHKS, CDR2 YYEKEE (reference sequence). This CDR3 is CASSLLLQINYGYTF. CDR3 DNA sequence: TGTGCCAGCAGCTTGTTGCTACAGATTAACTATGGCTACACCTTC. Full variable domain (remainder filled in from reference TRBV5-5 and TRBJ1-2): DAGVTQSPTHLIKTRGQQVTLRCSPISGHKSVSWYQQVLGQGPQFIFQYYEKEERGRGNFPDRFSARQFPNYSSELNVNALLLGDSALYLCASSLLLQINYGYTFGSGTRLTVV.

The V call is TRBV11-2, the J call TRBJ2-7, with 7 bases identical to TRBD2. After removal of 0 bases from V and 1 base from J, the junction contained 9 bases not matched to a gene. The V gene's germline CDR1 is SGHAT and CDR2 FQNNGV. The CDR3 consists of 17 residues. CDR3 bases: TGTGCCAGCAGCTTAGATATCTGGCTAGCGGAGTCCTACGAGCAGTACTTC. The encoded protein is CASSLDIWLAESYEQYF. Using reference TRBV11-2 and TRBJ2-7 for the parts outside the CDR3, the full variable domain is EAGVAQSPRYKIIEKRQSVAFWCNPISGHATLYWYQQILGQGPKLLIQFQNNGVVDDSQLPKDRFSAERLKGVDSTLKIQPAKLEDSAVYLCASSLDIWLAESYEQYFGPGTRLTVT.

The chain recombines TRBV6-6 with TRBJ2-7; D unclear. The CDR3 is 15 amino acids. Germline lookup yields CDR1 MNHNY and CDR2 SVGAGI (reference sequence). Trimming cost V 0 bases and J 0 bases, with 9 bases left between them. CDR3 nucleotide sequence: TGTGCCAGCAGTTACTCGCACGATAGCTCCTACGAGCAGTACTTC. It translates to CASSYSHDSSYEQYF.

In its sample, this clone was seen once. In DNA form, the CDR3 reads TGTGCCAGCAGCCCGACAGGGTACTACAATGAGCAGTTCTTC. The encoded protein is CASSPTGYYNEQFF. The J gene is TRBJ2-1, the V gene TRBV11-2; 7 positions agree with TRBD1. Germline CDR1 reads SGHAT; CDR2 reads FQNNGV. V was clipped by 5 bases and J by 3 bases; unmatched bases: 4. This CDR3 region has 14 residues.

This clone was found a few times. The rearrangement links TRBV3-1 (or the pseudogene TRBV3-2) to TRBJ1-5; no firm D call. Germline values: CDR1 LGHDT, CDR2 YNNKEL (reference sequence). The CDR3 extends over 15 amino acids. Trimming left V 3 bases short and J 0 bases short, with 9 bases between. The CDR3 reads CASSQGSNSNQPQHF. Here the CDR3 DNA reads TGTGCCAGCAGCCAGGGTAGCAATAGCAATCAGCCCCAGCATTTT.